These 31 T cell receptor beta chains originate from one sample sequenced in a study of T cells in Graves' hyperthyroidism and ophthalmopathy (dated by TCRdb to about 2019). Library preparation used multiplex PCR. The sequencer was an Illumina HiSeq 2000. The TCR beta CDR3 regions were amplified from RNA transcripts. The TCR CDR3 was subjected to a first round of RT-PCR using the HTBI primer set and the Qiagen OneStep RT-PCR kit. Using fastp at Q25 and MiXCR, TCRdb reprocessed the public reads and kept productive beta chains. Rows merge per CDR3 protein into single entries with the most common DNA and genes. Within this sample are hundreds of thousands of distinct CDR3 sequences, with roughly a sixth of them counted one time only. The ten largest clonotypes hold roughly 17% of the sample. The sequenced sample was blood. These receptors were taken from a woman aged 45-65 years with Graves' hyperthyroidism that later progressed to Graves' ophthalmopathy.

V usage is TRBV10-1 and J usage is TRBJ2-6, with a weak D call TRBD1 (7 bases). The V and J ends lost 0 bases and 0 bases respectively, with 15 bases between them. The germline V gene encodes CDR1 WNHNN and CDR2 SYGVQD (reference sequence). CDR3 size: 19 residues. The CDR3 nucleotides read TGCGCCAGCAGTGAGTCGCTTCAGGGGGGATCCTCTGGGGCCAACGTCCTGACTTTC. It specifies CASSESLQGGSSGANVLTF.

This clonotype was observed at least ten times. The chain carries TRBV6-1 and TRBJ2-2, with D maybe TRBD1 (5 bases). The length of the CDR3 is 18 residues. The ends were cut back, 0 bases at V and 7 bases at J, with 21 bases in the middle. Germline loops: CDR1 MNHNS, CDR2 SASEGT. The CDR3 nucleotides read TGTGCCAGCAGTGAAGCGCTTCAGGGAAACGAACATAGCGGGGAGCTGTTTTTT. This gives the protein CASSEALQGNEHSGELFF.

This clonotype has more than one count but fewer than ten. J is TRBJ1-2 and V is TRBV18; TRBD1 might be the D (5 bases). CDR1 is KGHSH and CDR2 is LQKENI in the germline V gene. Trimming stripped 1 base from V and 8 bases from J, with 14 bases between. This CDR3 spans 14 amino acids. CDR3 protein: CASSPHGGVDGYTF. CDR3 in DNA: TGTGCCAGCTCACCACATGGGGGAGTGGACGGCTACACCTTC.

The table lists this clonotype with many counts. This chain links TRBV12-3 or TRBV12-4 with TRBJ2-3; TRBD1 matches at 9 bases. The ends lost 3 bases at V and 0 bases at J; junction bases unmatched: 10. CDR3 length equals 18 residues. CDR3 DNA: TGTGCCAGCAGTTTCCCGGGACAGGGTTTTCCGAGCACAGATACGCAGTATTTT. Amino acid sequence: CASSFPGQGFPSTDTQYF.

The chain is built from TRBV9 and TRBJ2-1, with D possibly TRBD2 on 6 matching bases. Germline V CDR1 and CDR2: SGDLS, YYNGEE. The CDR3 sequence is 15 residues long. Trimming shortened V by 0 bases and J by 1 base, and 8 bases separated the two germline ends. CDR3 residues: CASSVESGSYNEQFF. CDR3 in DNA: TGTGCCAGCAGCGTAGAAAGCGGGTCCTACAATGAGCAGTTCTTC.

This clonotype appeared a few times. J is TRBJ2-2 and V is TRBV15; 11 nucleotides match TRBD1. The ends lost 0 bases at V and 7 bases at J; junction bases unmatched: 4. Germline CDR1 LNHNV, CDR2 YYDKDF (reference sequence). This CDR3 is built from 16 residues. Here the CDR3 DNA reads TGTGCCACCAGCAGAGATCGGACAGGGGGCGGCGGGGAGCTGTTTTTT. It encodes CATSRDRTGGGGELFF.

The sample holds many counts of this clonotype. The gene calls are TRBV7-2 and TRBJ1-1; 7 bases are shared with TRBD1. This CDR3 is 16 amino acids long. The germline V gene encodes CDR1 SGHTA and CDR2 FQGNSA. J lost 1 base, V lost 5 bases, and 10 bases had no gene match. CDR3 DNA sequence: TGTGCCAGCAGCACTCAGACCGGGGACAGGAACACTGAAGCTTTCTTT. Its protein product is CASSTQTGDRNTEAFF.

There are many counts of this clonotype. This chain links TRBV27 with TRBJ2-3; D might be TRBD2 (7 bases). From germline, CDR1 is MNHEY and CDR2 SMNVEV (reference sequence). Trimming shortened V by 5 bases and J by 2 bases, and 14 bases separated the two germline ends. This CDR3 region has 15 residues. For the CDR3, the DNA is TGTGCCAGCAGTCCCGGGGGGCTTGACACAGATACGCAGTATTTT. Translation gives CASSPGGLDTDTQYF.

V usage is TRBV5-1 and J usage is TRBJ2-1, with 7 bases lining up with TRBD2. The CDR3 length is 14 residues. Germline assignment: CDR1 SGHRS and CDR2 YFSETQ. With V trimmed by 0 bases and J by 6 bases, 3 bases remained unmatched. The CDR3 sequence is CASSLAASGNEQFF. The CDR3 region has the DNA TGCGCCAGCAGCTTGGCCGCTAGCGGCAATGAGCAGTTCTTC.

This clonotype has ten or more counts. The chain links TRBV2 to TRBJ1-2, with D maybe TRBD1 (5 bases). The CDR3 totals 17 residues. V shed 0 bases and J shed 3 bases, with 17 bases lying between them. CDR1 and CDR2 from the germline V gene are SNHLY and FYNNEI. CDR3 DNA sequence: TGTGCCAGCAGTGAAGCGCCCTGGGACCTTCTATACTATGGCTACACCTTC. Translated: CASSEAPWDLLYYGYTF.

This clonotype was seen repeatedly, ten times or more. This chain links TRBV5-1 with TRBJ2-1; no definite D call. This CDR3 comprises 10 residues. Trimming removed 0 bases at V and 8 bases at J, with 0 bases between. Germline CDR1 SGHRS, CDR2 YFSETQ. The CDR3 coding sequence is TGCGCCAGCAGCTTGGATGAGCAGTTCTTC. Its translation is CASSLDEQFF.

This clonotype was observed at least ten times. The V and J genes are TRBV3-1 and TRBJ1-5; a possible D gene is TRBD1 (6 bases). This CDR3 comprises 16 residues. Germline CDR1 reads LGHDT; CDR2 reads YNNKEL (reference sequence). The V end lost 0 bases, the J end lost 6 bases, and 15 bases lay between the germline ends. The CDR3 is CASSQEKWGAGQPQHF. The DNA of the CDR3 is TGTGCCAGCAGCCAAGAGAAATGGGGGGCGGGTCAGCCCCAGCATTTT.

This clonotype appeared many times. The V gene is TRBV7-2, the J gene TRBJ2-3; D might be TRBD1 (7 bases). V was pared by 3 bases and J by 6 bases, with 31 bases between. CDR3 length: 20 amino acids. Germline V gene data show CDR1 as SGHTA and CDR2 as FQGNSA. CDR3 region: CASSLRDSGVAHGQSDTQYF. CDR3 bases: TGTGCCAGCAGCTTGCGGGACAGCGGTGTAGCCCACGGACAATCCGATACGCAGTATTTT.

This clonotype turned up a few times. J is TRBJ2-1 and V is TRBV4-1; TRBD1 matches 9 bases. Germline CDR1 MGHRA, CDR2 YSYEKL. The trim removed 2 bases at V and 5 bases at J, leaving 7 bases unmatched. The CDR3 spans 16 residues. The CDR3 spells CASSQRQGESNNEQFF. The CDR3 DNA reads TGCGCCAGCAGCCAACGACAGGGGGAATCTAACAATGAGCAGTTCTTC.

The chain combines TRBV6-2 or TRBV6-3 with TRBJ1-1; TRBD1 matches 9 bases. The CDR3 is 14 amino acids. The J segment lost 2 bases and the V segment lost 7 bases, leaving 5 bases of the junction unmatched. The germline CDR1 and CDR2 sequences are MNHEY and SVGEGT. The CDR3 DNA reads as TGTGCCAGCACCTATACAGGGGGCAACACTGAAGCTTTCTTT. Translated, it gives CASTYTGGNTEAFF.

The table lists this clonotype with a few counts. The chain is built from TRBV19 and TRBJ2-4; 8 nucleotides match TRBD1. The CDR3 is made up of 14 amino acids. Germline trimming cut 3 bases from V and 7 bases from J; bases unmatched to any gene: 5. Germline CDR1 reads LNHDA; CDR2 reads SQIVND (reference sequence). The CDR3: CASSIQRTGNIQYF. Here the CDR3 DNA reads TGTGCCAGTAGTATTCAAAGGACAGGGAACATTCAGTACTTC.

There are many counts of this clonotype. The V gene is TRBV6-1, the J gene TRBJ1-2; D is uncertain. Germline values: CDR1 MNHNS, CDR2 SASEGT. Trimming took 7 bases from V and 6 from J, leaving 15 bases between them. The CDR3 contains 13 residues. CDR3 DNA sequence: TGTGCCAGCAACGGGCACCTGAGGGATGGCTACACCTTC. Translated: CASNGHLRDGYTF.

In this sample, this clonotype turned up many times. DNA for the CDR3: TGCAGTGCTAGAGCAGGGGTCCACCCCGGAGATACGCAGTATTTT. Protein: CSARAGVHPGDTQYF. The chain uses TRBV20-1 and TRBJ2-3; TRBD1 is a possible D gene (6 bases). CDR1 and CDR2 from the germline V gene are DFQATT and SNEGSKA (reference sequence). The CDR3 is made up of 15 amino acids. Between the trimmed V and J ends, which lost 1 base and 5 bases, there was a span of 16 bases.

The J gene is TRBJ1-2, the V gene TRBV15; 7 nucleotides match TRBD1. The CDR3 loop spans 16 amino acids. The J segment lost 5 bases and the V segment lost 5 bases, leaving 14 bases of the junction unmatched. Germline CDR1 reads LNHNV; CDR2 reads YYDKDF (reference sequence). CDR3 sequence: CATSSPSKGAVYGYTF. CDR3 nucleotide sequence: TGTGCCACCAGCTCTCCCTCCAAGGGGGCCGTGTATGGCTACACCTTC.

Many counts were recorded for this clonotype. The chain combines TRBV3-1 with TRBJ2-7, with 7 bases identical to TRBD2. Germline V gene lookup returns CDR1 LGHDT and CDR2 YNNKEL (reference sequence). The CDR3 totals 14 residues. With V trimmed by 4 bases and J by 0 bases, 3 bases remained unmatched. The DNA of the CDR3 is TGTGCCAGCAGCCTCGGGGGGTTCTCCTACGAGCAGTACTTC. Residues: CASSLGGFSYEQYF.

This clonotype occurred a few times. This chain connects TRBV5-1 to TRBJ1-4; 7 positions agree with TRBD1. The germline gives CDR1 SGHRS, CDR2 YFSETQ. V gave up 4 bases and J gave up 13 bases; unmatched junction bases: 13. The CDR3 is 14 amino acids. CDR3 sequence: CASSPPGTVLRLFF. Written as DNA, the CDR3 is TGCGCCAGCAGCCCTCCCGGGACAGTTCTTAGACTGTTTTTT.

CDR3 protein: CASSITGDTEAFF. The CDR3 DNA is TGTGCCAGTAGTATTACGGGTGACACTGAAGCTTTCTTT. The gene calls are TRBV19 and TRBJ1-1; D is unclear. CDR3 length: 13 amino acids. V dropped 3 bases and J dropped 3 bases, with 8 bases sitting between them. Germline lookup yields CDR1 LNHDA and CDR2 SQIVND (reference sequence).

As for this clonotype: A much larger clone lies a single base off, so this may be a read error. This chain joins TRBV7-9 and TRBJ1-1; perhaps TRBD1 as D (5 bases). This CDR3 spans 16 amino acids. Trimming pared 5 bases from V and 1 base from J, leaving 17 bases between. Germline CDR1 is SEHNR and CDR2 is FQNEAQ (reference sequence). The CDR3 protein is CASSGHADGPNTEAFF. As DNA, the CDR3 is TGTGCCAGCAGCGGACATGCTGACGGACCGAACACTGAAGCTTTCTTT.

Ten or more counts support this clonotype. The chain is built from TRBV20-1 and TRBJ2-7; D gene uncertain. The germline CDR1 and CDR2 sequences are DFQATT and SNEGSKA (reference sequence). V was clipped by 4 bases and J by 3 bases, with 13 bases between them. CDR3 length: 13 amino acids. CDR3 coding DNA: TGCAGTGCTATGGCCGCATGGAACTACGAGCAGTACTTC. Amino acids: CSAMAAWNYEQYF.

The chain recombines TRBV29-1 with TRBJ2-5; the match to TRBD2 covers 8 bases. The J segment lost 4 bases and the V segment lost 7 bases, leaving 11 bases of the junction unmatched. CDR1 is SQVTM and CDR2 is ANQGSEA in the germline V gene. There are 14 residues in the CDR3. CDR3 in amino acids: CSGSRLAGLETQYF. The CDR3 DNA reads as TGCAGCGGATCCCGGCTAGCGGGCCTAGAGACCCAGTACTTC.

This clonotype was recorded a few times. The chain has TRBV5-6 and TRBJ2-4, with TRBD1 identical over 7 bases. V gave up 0 bases and J gave up 15 bases; unmatched junction bases: 18. CDR3 length equals 16 residues. CDR1 is SGHDT, CDR2 YYEEEE, per germline. The CDR3 nucleotides read TGTGCCAGCAGCTTGGACGGAGTAAGAAGGGACAGTCGATCGTACTTC. Amino acid sequence: CASSLDGVRRDSRSYF.

There are a few counts of this clonotype. V is TRBV5-5 and J is TRBJ1-1; perhaps TRBD1 as D (5 bases). V dropped 0 bases and J dropped 7 bases, with 22 bases sitting between them. The germline V gene has CDR1 SGHKS and CDR2 YYEKEE (reference sequence). The CDR3 runs to 17 residues. CDR3 in DNA: TGTGCCAGCAGCTTGGTGCGGCTTGGGGGGGACCTTTATGAAGCTTTCTTT. The encoded protein is CASSLVRLGGDLYEAFF.

V gene TRBV7-8 combines with J gene TRBJ1-5, with TRBD1 matching 11 bases. CDR1 and CDR2 from the germline V gene are SGHVS and FQNEAQ. CDR3 length: 16 residues. V trimming: 1 base; J trimming: 6 bases; junction bases outside the gene matches: 5. The CDR3 spells CASSLGTGGAGQPQHF. Here the CDR3 DNA reads TGTGCCAGCAGCTTAGGGACAGGGGGCGCCGGTCAGCCCCAGCATTTT.

This clonotype was counted between two and nine times. V gene TRBV20-1 combines with J gene TRBJ1-5, with D tentatively TRBD1 (5 bases). The CDR3 totals 16 residues. Trimming shortened V by 3 bases and J by 0 bases, and 15 bases separated the two germline ends. Germline CDR1 reads DFQATT; CDR2 reads SNEGSKA (reference sequence). The CDR3 is CSARDGALYSNQPQHF. CDR3 sequence (DNA): TGCAGTGCTAGGGACGGGGCCCTCTATAGCAATCAGCCCCAGCATTTT.

This chain links TRBV7-3 with TRBJ2-1, with TRBD1 identical over 7 bases. J lost 9 bases, V lost 3 bases, and 8 bases had no gene match. The CDR3 sequence is 14 residues long. The germline V gene encodes CDR1 SGHTA and CDR2 FQGTGA. CDR3: CASSLKLGGSEQFF. The CDR3 coding sequence is TGTGCCAGCAGCTTGAAACTAGGGGGCAGTGAGCAGTTCTTC.

This clonotype came up a few times. Its ends do not fully match the called genes, so a read error is possible. The gene calls are TRBV7-3 and TRBJ2-1, with D hard to call. Germline CDR1 is SGHTA and CDR2 is FQGTGA. CDR3 length equals 15 residues. The CDR3 sequence is CASSLMGYSYSEQFF. The CDR3 DNA sequence: TGTGCCAGCAGCTTAATGGGATACTCCTACAGTGAGCAGTTCTTC.